This passage covers 21 T cell receptor beta chains from one sample sequenced in a study of T-cell reconstitution after alpha-beta-depleted transplantation in children. TCRbeta library preparation incorporated unique molecular identifiers. TCRdb independently ran MiXCR on the PCR reads; one entry per CDR3 protein. The sample includes about 200,000 distinct CDR3 sequences, around 7.7% of them seen just once. Sequenced material: PBMCs, mostly from graft donor cells, taken 360 days after TCRalphabeta/CD19-depleted stem cell transplant. The receptor set was obtained from a male patient aged 2 to 10 who had a stem cell transplant for acute myeloid leukemia, so the T cells may come from the graft donor.

This clonotype was counted a few times. The chain recombines TRBV20-1 with TRBJ2-1; 10 bases match TRBD2. Per germline, CDR1 DFQATT and CDR2 SNEGSKA (reference sequence). This CDR3 comprises 14 residues. V dropped 2 bases and J dropped 4; count of bases not matched to a gene: 2. The CDR3 loop is CSARKAGGYNEQFF. The CDR3, as DNA: TGCAGTGCTAGAAAAGCGGGAGGGTACAATGAGCAGTTCTTC.

In this sample, this clonotype turned up many times. The V and J genes are TRBV5-1 and TRBJ2-3; D gene unclear. V lost 3 bases to trimming and J lost 8 bases, with 13 bases between them. The germline CDR1 and CDR2 sequences are SGHRS and YFSETQ. The CDR3 covers 13 residues. CDR3 sequence: CASSSPSTSTQYF. The CDR3 nucleotides read TGCGCCAGCAGCTCCCCCTCAACAAGTACGCAGTATTTT. The full variable domain, rest sourced from reference TRBV5-1 and TRBJ2-3, is KAGVTQTPRYLIKTRGQQVTLSCSPISGHRSVSWYQQTPGQGLQFLFEYFSETQRNKGNFPGRFSGRQFSNSRSEMNVSTLELGDSALYLCASSSPSTSTQYFGPGTRLTVL.

There are many counts of this clonotype. This sequence joins TRBV12-3 or TRBV12-4 and TRBJ2-3; D may be TRBD1 or TRBD2 (5 bases each). V gave up 1 base and J gave up 4 bases, with 9 bases separating them. This CDR3 is built from 14 residues. This CDR3 is CASSLGGAADTQYF. Written as DNA, the CDR3 is TGTGCCAGCAGTTTAGGAGGGGCCGCAGATACGCAGTATTTT.

This clonotype was seen a few times. The gene calls are TRBV5-1 and TRBJ2-5, with D possibly matching TRBD2 (6 bases). Germline V gene data show CDR1 as SGHRS and CDR2 as YFSETQ. The CDR3 runs to 16 residues. V was shortened by 2 bases and J by 5 bases, with 19 bases between the two germline ends. CDR3 sequence reads: CASSFFSEGIMETQYF. The CDR3 nucleotides are TGCGCCAGCAGCTTCTTTTCGGAGGGTATTATGGAGACCCAGTACTTC.

The chain links TRBV29-1 to TRBJ2-2; D remains unclear. Germline V lookup: CDR1 SQVTM, CDR2 ANQGSEA. The CDR3 contains 15 residues. Deletions cut 2 bases from V and 0 bases from J, with 10 bases between. The CDR3 region has the DNA TGCAGCGTTGAACCGTTAGGGCCGAACACCGGGGAGCTGTTTTTT. Encoded protein: CSVEPLGPNTGELFF.

The chain combines TRBV20-1 with TRBJ1-1, with 7 bases aligning to TRBD1. The trim removed 5 bases at V and 0 bases at J, leaving 9 bases unmatched. The CDR3 extends over 15 amino acids. The V gene's germline CDR1 is DFQATT and CDR2 SNEGSKA (reference sequence). The CDR3 protein is CSARQGWVMNTEAFF. For the CDR3, the DNA is TGCAGTGCTCGACAGGGCTGGGTCATGAACACTGAAGCTTTCTTT.

This clonotype was seen more than once but under ten times. V gene TRBV12-3 or TRBV12-4 combines with J gene TRBJ2-5; tentatively, D is TRBD1 (6 bases). V was trimmed by 3 bases and J by 3 bases, leaving 11 bases between them. The CDR3 runs to 14 residues. This CDR3 reads CASSFQGHEETQYF. In nucleotides, the CDR3 is TGTGCCAGCAGTTTCCAGGGGCACGAAGAGACCCAGTACTTC.

This clonotype was seen more than once but under ten times. This chain connects TRBV5-1 to TRBJ2-5, with D perhaps given as TRBD1 or TRBD2 (5 bases each). With 5 bases removed from V and 5 bases from J, the gap between germline ends came to 19 bases. The CDR3 is 15 residues long. CDR1 is SGHRS, CDR2 YFSETQ, per germline. The DNA of the CDR3 is TGCGCCAGCAGGGATCAAGACGGGGCGATGGAGACCCAGTACTTC. The encoded protein is CASRDQDGAMETQYF.

This chain links TRBV15 with TRBJ2-6, with unresolved D. The CDR3 spans 16 residues. Between the trimmed V and J ends, which lost 3 bases and 3 bases, there was a span of 12 bases. Per germline, CDR1 LNHNV and CDR2 YYDKDF (reference sequence). CDR3 DNA sequence: TGTGCCACCAGCAGCGGCAGATCCATTGGGGCCAACGTCCTGACTTTC. This sequence encodes CATSSGRSIGANVLTF.

The V call is TRBV20-1, the J call TRBJ2-7, with D maybe TRBD2 (6 bases). The CDR3 sequence is 14 residues long. The V end was cut by 3 bases, the J end by 1 base, with 13 bases between. Germline V gene sequence: CDR1 DFQATT, CDR2 SNEGSKA (reference sequence). CDR3 residues: CSARSGDRSYEQYF. The DNA for the CDR3 is TGCAGTGCTAGGTCGGGAGATCGGTCCTACGAGCAGTACTTC.

The sample holds a few counts of this clonotype. The chain joins TRBV6-1 to TRBJ1-1, with a possible D match to TRBD1 (5 bases). Trimming removed 5 bases at V and 2 bases at J, with 12 bases between. The CDR3 sequence is 14 residues long. In germline, CDR1 is MNHNS, CDR2 SASEGT. The CDR3 here is CASSRGVSNTEAFF. The CDR3 nucleotides are TGTGCCAGCAGTAGGGGTGTTAGCAACACTGAAGCTTTCTTT.

This clonotype was detected many times. The chain has TRBV10-1 and TRBJ2-5, with 8 bases fitting TRBD1. The CDR3 has 15 residues. The germline gives CDR1 WNHNN, CDR2 SYGVQD (reference sequence). The ends lost 2 bases at V and 1 base at J; junction bases unmatched: 3. The CDR3: CASSEDRGRQETQYF. The CDR3 DNA sequence: TGCGCCAGCAGTGAGGACAGGGGCCGCCAAGAGACCCAGTACTTC.

The chain recombines TRBV5-1 with TRBJ2-6; D remains unclear. Germline lookup yields CDR1 SGHRS and CDR2 YFSETQ. CDR3 length: 14 residues. Between the trimmed V and J ends, which lost 4 bases and 3 bases, there was a span of 8 bases. CDR3 region: CASSQDVGANVLTF. The DNA for the CDR3 is TGCGCCAGCAGCCAGGATGTTGGGGCCAACGTCCTGACTTTC.

V is TRBV5-1 and J is TRBJ1-5; TRBD1 matches 10 bases. The J segment lost 6 bases and the V segment lost 4 bases, leaving 4 bases of the junction unmatched. CDR3 length: 14 residues. In germline, CDR1 is SGHRS, CDR2 YFSETQ. CDR3 in amino acids: CASSVGTGVQPQHF. CDR3 DNA: TGCGCCAGCAGCGTCGGGACAGGGGTTCAGCCCCAGCATTTT.

In its sample, this clonotype was seen a few times. The chain uses TRBV11-1 and TRBJ2-6; no firm D call. The germline V and J ends were trimmed by 5 bases and 1 base, with 27 bases remaining between them. CDR1 is SGHAT, CDR2 FQDESV, per germline (reference sequence). CDR3 size: 21 residues. The CDR3 protein is CASSPRPPALGILSGANVLTF. The CDR3 DNA reads TGTGCCAGCAGCCCACGTCCCCCAGCTCTAGGGATCCTATCTGGGGCCAACGTCCTGACTTTC. Looking up the rest from reference TRBV11-1 and TRBJ2-6 gives the full variable domain: EAEVAQSPRYKITEKSQAVAFWCDPISGHATLYWYRQILGQGPELLVQFQDESVVDDSQLPKDRFSAERLKGVDSTLKIQPAELGDSAMYLCASSPRPPALGILSGANVLTFGAGSRLTVL.

The table lists this clonotype with many counts. This sequence joins TRBV20-1 and TRBJ2-3; tentatively, D is TRBD1 or TRBD2 (5 bases each). With 0 bases removed from V and 7 bases from J, the gap between germline ends came to 17 bases. Germline V CDR1 and CDR2: DFQATT, SNEGSKA (reference sequence). CDR3 length: 15 residues. This CDR3 is CSAREPGLGLNTQYF. DNA for the CDR3: TGCAGTGCTAGAGAACCGGGGCTGGGTTTGAATACGCAGTATTTT.

This clonotype appeared many times. This chain connects TRBV12-3 or TRBV12-4 to TRBJ1-6, with a possible D match to TRBD1 (6 bases). The germline V and J ends were trimmed by 4 bases and 8 bases, with 12 bases remaining between them. The CDR3 is made up of 14 amino acids. CDR3 loop: CASSSQGHDSPLHF. The CDR3 region has the DNA TGTGCCAGCAGTTCACAGGGCCATGATTCACCCCTCCACTTT.

The chain recombines TRBV5-1 with TRBJ1-1; 9 bases line up with TRBD1. The CDR3 has 16 amino acids. J gave up 2 bases and V 3 bases, and 8 bases lay outside the gene matches. Germline CDR1 SGHRS, CDR2 YFSETQ. DNA for the CDR3: TGCGCCAGCAGCTCCCCTCCGGGACAGGGAAACACTGAAGCTTTCTTT. Residues: CASSSPPGQGNTEAFF.

This clonotype was picked up a small number of times. The chain recombines TRBV19 with TRBJ2-1; weak D call: TRBD1 (6 bases). The germline CDR1 and CDR2 sequences are LNHDA and SQIVND (reference sequence). Trimming cost V 3 bases and J 2 bases, with 8 bases left between them. The CDR3 has 14 amino acids. CDR3 amino acids: CASSITGTYNEQFF. CDR3 sequence (DNA): TGTGCCAGTAGTATTACAGGGACCTACAATGAGCAGTTCTTC.

There are a few counts of this clonotype. The chain recombines TRBV12-3 or TRBV12-4 with TRBJ1-4; 8 nucleotides align to TRBD1. Germline trimming cut 6 bases from V and 4 bases from J; bases unmatched to any gene: 4. The CDR3 runs to 14 residues. CDR3 residues: CASSLQGVNEKLFF. As DNA, the CDR3 is TGTGCCAGCAGCCTACAGGGGGTTAATGAAAAACTGTTTTTT.

This clonotype was recorded at least ten times. V is TRBV12-3 or TRBV12-4 and J is TRBJ2-2, with TRBD2 matching 11 bases. This CDR3 has 14 amino acids. V lost 5 bases to trimming and J lost 5 bases; unmatched junction nucleotides: 1. The CDR3 coding sequence is TGTGCCAGCAGTAGACTAGCGGGAACCGGGGAGCTGTTTTTT. As protein: CASSRLAGTGELFF.